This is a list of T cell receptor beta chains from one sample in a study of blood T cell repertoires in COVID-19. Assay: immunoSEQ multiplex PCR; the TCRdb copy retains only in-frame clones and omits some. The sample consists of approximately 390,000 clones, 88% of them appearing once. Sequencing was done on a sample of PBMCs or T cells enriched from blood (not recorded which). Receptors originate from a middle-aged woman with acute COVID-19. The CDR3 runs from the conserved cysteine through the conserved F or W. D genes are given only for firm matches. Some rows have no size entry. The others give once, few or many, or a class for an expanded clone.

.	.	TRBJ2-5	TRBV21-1	TGTGCCAGCAGCAAAAGGGCCCGCGGACAGGGAGAGACCCAGTACTTC	CASSKRARGQGETQYF
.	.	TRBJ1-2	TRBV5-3	TGTGCCAGAAGCTTGGACCGGGGAGCTGGCTACACCTTC	CARSLDRGAGYTF
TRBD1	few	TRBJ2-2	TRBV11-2	TGTGCCAGCAGCCGGGACAGGAACACCGGGGAGCTGTTTTTT	CASSRDRNTGELFF
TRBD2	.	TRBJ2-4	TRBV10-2	TGCGCCAGCAGCCAAGGACTAGCGCCGGCCAAAAACATTCAGTACTTC	CASSQGLAPAKNIQYF
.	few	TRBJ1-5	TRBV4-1	TGCGCCAGCAGCCCCAGTGGGCTCAATCAGCCCCAGCATTTT	CASSPSGLNQPQHF
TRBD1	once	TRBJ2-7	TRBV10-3	TGTGCCATCGCTAACGGACAGGGGACCTACGAGCAGTACTTC	CAIANGQGTYEQYF
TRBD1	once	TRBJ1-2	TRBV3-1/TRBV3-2	TGTGCCAGCAGCCAAGATAGGGGCGGGAGGGACAGGTTACTTGGCTACACCTTC	CASSQDRGGRDRLLGYTF
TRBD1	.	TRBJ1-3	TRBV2	TGTGCCAGCAGTTCACAGGGGAACACCATATATTTT	CASSSQGNTIYF
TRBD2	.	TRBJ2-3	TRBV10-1	TGCGCCAGCAGTGAGTCGGGACCGGGACTAGAATTTCAGACGCAGTATTTT	CASSESGPGLEFQTQYF
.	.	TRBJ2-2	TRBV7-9	TGTGCCAGCAGCTTACGGACTGGAGACACCGGGGAGCTGTTTTTT	CASSLRTGDTGELFF
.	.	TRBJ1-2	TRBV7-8	TGTGCCAGCAGCGCCCGATGGGACGGGGGAGGCGGCTACACCTTC	CASSARWDGGGGYTF
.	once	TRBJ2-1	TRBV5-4	TGTGCCAGCAGCTCATTCAAGGGGAACAATGAGCAGTTCTTC	CASSSFKGNNEQFF
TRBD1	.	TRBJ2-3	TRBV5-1	TGCGCCAGCAGCTTGGAAGGGGGCGGCACAGATACGCAGTATTTT	CASSLEGGGTDTQYF
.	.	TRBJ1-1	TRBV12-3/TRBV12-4	TGTGCCAGCAGCCGACAGGCGATGACTGAAGCTTTCTTT	CASSRQAMTEAFF
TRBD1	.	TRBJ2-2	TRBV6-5	TGTGCCAGCAGTCCGGACAGGGGGCGGACCGGGGAGCTGTTTTTT	CASSPDRGRTGELFF
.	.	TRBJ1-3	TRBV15	TGTGCCACCAGCAGGACAGGAAACACCATATATTTT	CATSRTGNTIYF
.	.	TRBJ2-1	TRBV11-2	TGTGCCAGCAGCTTAGTCCAGGTGAACAATGAGCAGTTCTTC	CASSLVQVNNEQFF
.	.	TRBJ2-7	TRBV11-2	TGTGCCAGCAGCACTATTAAAGACAGTGGATCCTACGAGCAGTACTTC	CASSTIKDSGSYEQYF
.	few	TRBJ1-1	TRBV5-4	TGTGCCAGCAGCTTGTCAGGGCGTGCGCCCACTGAAGCTTTCTTT	CASSLSGRAPTEAFF
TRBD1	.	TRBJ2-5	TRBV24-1	TGTGCCACCAGTGATTCGGACAGGTCTTACCAAGAGACCCAGTACTTC	CATSDSDRSYQETQYF
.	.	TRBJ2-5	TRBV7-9	TGTGCCAGCAGCTCACAGGGAGTACAAGAGACCCAGTACTTC	CASSSQGVQETQYF
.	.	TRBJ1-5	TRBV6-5	TGTGCCAGCCTGGCCAGGTTGAGCAATCAGCCCCAGCATTTT	CASLARLSNQPQHF
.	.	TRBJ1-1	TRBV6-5	TGTGCCAGCAGTAAGACCCAGGGTGACACTGAAGCTTTCTTT	CASSKTQGDTEAFF
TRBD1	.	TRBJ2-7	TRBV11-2	TGTGCCAGCAGCTTATCCCAGGACAGGGACTACGAGCAGTACTTC	CASSLSQDRDYEQYF
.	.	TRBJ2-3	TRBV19	TGTGCCAGTAGTTTCTTCGCCGACATCACAGATACGCAGTATTTT	CASSFFADITDTQYF
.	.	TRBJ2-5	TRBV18	TGTGCCAGCTCACCTGGGGCCCAAGAGACCCAGTACTTC	CASSPGAQETQYF
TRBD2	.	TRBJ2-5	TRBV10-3	TGTGCCATCAGTGAGTCGCTAGCGGGGGGGCCCCAAGAGACCCAGTACTTC	CAISESLAGGPQETQYF
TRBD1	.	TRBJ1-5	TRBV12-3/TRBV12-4	TGTGCCAGCAGTCCGGGACAGAATCAGCCCCAGCATTTT	CASSPGQNQPQHF
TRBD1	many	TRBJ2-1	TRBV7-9	TGTGCCAGCAGCTTTGACAGGGGAGCTGAGCAGTTCTTC	CASSFDRGAEQFF
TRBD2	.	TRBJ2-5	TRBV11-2	TGTGCCAGCAGCGGGCCGGGACTAGCGGGGGGCGTGGAGACCCAGTACTTC	CASSGPGLAGGVETQYF
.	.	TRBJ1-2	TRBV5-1	TGCGCCAGCAGCTTGCTTGGCGGGCACTATGGCTACACCTTC	CASSLLGGHYGYTF
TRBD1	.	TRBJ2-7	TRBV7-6	TGTGCCAGCAGCCTCGGGACAGCGTCCTACGAGCAGTACTTC	CASSLGTASYEQYF
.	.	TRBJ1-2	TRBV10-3	TGTGCCATCAAAATGACAGGTTTTGGCTACACCTTC	CAIKMTGFGYTF
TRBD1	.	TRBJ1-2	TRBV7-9	TGTGCCAGCAGCGCATACCGGGGGACAGGGGGCTACACCTTC	CASSAYRGTGGYTF
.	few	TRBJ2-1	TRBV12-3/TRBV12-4	TGTGCCAGCAGTTTGAGGAGTTGGGATGAGCAGTTCTTC	CASSLRSWDEQFF
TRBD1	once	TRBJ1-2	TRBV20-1	TGCAGTGCTAGTGCGGGACAGGGGGCTCTTGGCTACACCTTC	CSASAGQGALGYTF
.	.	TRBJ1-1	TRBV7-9	TGTGCCAGCAGCTTAAGTTCAGGGCAGAACACTGAAGCTTTCTTT	CASSLSSGQNTEAFF
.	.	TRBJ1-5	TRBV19	TGTGCCAGTAGTATTTCCCTCAATCAGCCCCAGCATTTT	CASSISLNQPQHF
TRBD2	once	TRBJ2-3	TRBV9	TGTGCCAGCAGCGTAGGGCTGACGGGGGGGGCAGATACGCAGTATTTT	CASSVGLTGGADTQYF
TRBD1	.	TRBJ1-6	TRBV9	TGTGCCAGCAGCCCCGGACAGGGCCGGTCACCCCTCCACTTT	CASSPGQGRSPLHF
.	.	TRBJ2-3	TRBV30	TGTGCCTGGGGGGGGGACAACAAAGATACGCAGTATTTT	CAWGGDNKDTQYF
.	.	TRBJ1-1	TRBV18	TGTGCCAGCTCACCACCATATCAGGGAGGCACTGAAGCTTTCTTT	CASSPPYQGGTEAFF